This T cell receptor (beta chain) was captured by sequencing in a study of metastatic and nonmetastatic thyroid tumors. Study background: Repertoires from malignant and benign thyroid patients were compared across blood and tumor or nodule tissue.

The entire patient cohort was treatment-naive prior to thyroid surgery. V was trimmed by 3 bases and J by 3 bases, leaving 9 bases between them. The CDR3 consists of 13 residues. TCRdb called clones again from the PCR reads with MiXCR. The top ten clones hold over 15% of a sample with under 6,500 clones, around 30% of them seen once. This chain links TRBV12-3 or TRBV12-4 with TRBJ2-7; a possible D gene is TRBD2 (5 bases). This sequence was found in a female donor with papillary thyroid cancer or a benign thyroid nodule (not recorded which). Some clones in this sample may be carry-over from other donors' samples. The sequenced material came from adjacent normal tissue. CDR3 in DNA: TGTGCCAGCAGTTTGAGGGTTGGCTACGAGCAGTACTTC. Its translation: CASSLRVGYEQYF.